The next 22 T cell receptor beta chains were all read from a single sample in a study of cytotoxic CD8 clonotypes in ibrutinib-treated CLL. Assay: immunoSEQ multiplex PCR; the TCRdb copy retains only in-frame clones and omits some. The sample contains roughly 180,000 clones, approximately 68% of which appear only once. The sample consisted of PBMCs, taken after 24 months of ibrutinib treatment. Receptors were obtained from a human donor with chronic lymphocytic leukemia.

The CDR3 bases are TGTGCCAGCAGCACCCAACCCGGAGATACGCAGTATTTT. Protein: CASSTQPGDTQYF. The V gene is TRBV7-2, the J gene TRBJ2-3; D unclear. This CDR3 contains 13 residues. Germline-derived CDR1 and CDR2 are SGHTA and FQGNSA. V shed 5 bases and J shed 5 bases, with 11 bases lying between them.

Here the CDR3 reads CASLGSPYNEQFF. DNA for the CDR3: TGTGCCAGTCTCGGCAGCCCCTACAATGAGCAGTTCTTC. V and J are TRBV19 and TRBJ2-1; D uncertain. This CDR3 region has 13 residues. V was cut by 8 bases and J by 2 bases, with 10 bases left in between. Germline CDR1 and CDR2: LNHDA and SQIVND (reference sequence).

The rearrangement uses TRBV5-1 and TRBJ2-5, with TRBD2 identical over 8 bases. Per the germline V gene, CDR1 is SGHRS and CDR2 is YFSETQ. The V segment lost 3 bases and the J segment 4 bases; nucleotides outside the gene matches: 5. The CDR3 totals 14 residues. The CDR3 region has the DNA TGCGCCAGCAGCTCAGGGACTAGTAGAGAGACCCAGTACTTC. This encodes CASSSGTSRETQYF.

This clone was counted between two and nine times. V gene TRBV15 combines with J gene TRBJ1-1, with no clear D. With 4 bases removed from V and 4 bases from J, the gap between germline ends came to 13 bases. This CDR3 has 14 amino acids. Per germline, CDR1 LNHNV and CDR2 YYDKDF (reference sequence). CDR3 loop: CATSTRAWATEAFF. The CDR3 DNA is TGTGCCACCAGCACAAGAGCCTGGGCCACTGAAGCTTTCTTT.

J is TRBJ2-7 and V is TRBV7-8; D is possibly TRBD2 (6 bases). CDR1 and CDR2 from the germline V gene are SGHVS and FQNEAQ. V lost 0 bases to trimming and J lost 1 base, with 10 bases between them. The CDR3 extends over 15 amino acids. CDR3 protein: CASSLAISGSYEQYF. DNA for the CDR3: TGTGCCAGCAGCTTAGCGATTAGCGGATCCTACGAGCAGTACTTC. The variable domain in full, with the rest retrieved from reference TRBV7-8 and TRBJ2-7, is GAGVSQSPRYKVAKRGQDVALRCDPISGHVSLFWYQQALGQGPEFLTYFQNEAQLDKSGLPSDRFFAERPEGSVSTLKIQRTQQEDSAVYLCASSLAISGSYEQYFGPGTRLTVT.

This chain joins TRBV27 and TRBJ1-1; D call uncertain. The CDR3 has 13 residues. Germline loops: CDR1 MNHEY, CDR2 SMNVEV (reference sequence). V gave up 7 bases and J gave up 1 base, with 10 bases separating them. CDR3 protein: CASTKAGNTEAFF. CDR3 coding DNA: TGTGCCAGCACTAAAGCAGGGAACACTGAAGCTTTCTTT.

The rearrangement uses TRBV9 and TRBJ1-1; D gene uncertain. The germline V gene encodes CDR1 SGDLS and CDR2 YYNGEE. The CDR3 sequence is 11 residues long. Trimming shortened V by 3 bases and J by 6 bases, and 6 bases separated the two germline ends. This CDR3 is CASSDGAEAFF. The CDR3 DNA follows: TGTGCCAGCAGCGACGGAGCTGAAGCTTTCTTT.

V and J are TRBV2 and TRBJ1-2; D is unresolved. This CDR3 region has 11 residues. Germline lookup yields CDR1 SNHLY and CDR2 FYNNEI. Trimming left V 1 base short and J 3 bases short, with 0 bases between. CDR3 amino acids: CASSEDYGYTF. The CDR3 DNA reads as TGTGCCAGCAGTGAAGACTATGGCTACACCTTC.

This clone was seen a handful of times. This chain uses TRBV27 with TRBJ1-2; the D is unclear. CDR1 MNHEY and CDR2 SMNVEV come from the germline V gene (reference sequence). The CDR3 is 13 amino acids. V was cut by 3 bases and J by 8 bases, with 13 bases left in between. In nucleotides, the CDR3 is TGTGCCAGCAGTTTTCGCTCCGAATCGGGCTACACCTTC. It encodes CASSFRSESGYTF.

The CDR3 is CASSLPSGSNNEQFF. The DNA of the CDR3 is TGTGCCAGCAGCTTACCTAGCGGATCAAACAATGAGCAGTTCTTC. The V gene is TRBV7-8, the J gene TRBJ2-1; the match to TRBD2 covers 7 bases. The CDR3 runs 15 residues. V gave up 2 bases and J gave up 5 bases; unmatched junction bases: 6. Per germline, CDR1 SGHVS and CDR2 FQNEAQ.

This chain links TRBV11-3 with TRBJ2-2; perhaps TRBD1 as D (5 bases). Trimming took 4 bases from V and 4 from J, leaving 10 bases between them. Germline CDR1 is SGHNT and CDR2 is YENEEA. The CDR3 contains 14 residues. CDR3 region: CASSSGHTTGELFF. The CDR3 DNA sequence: TGTGCCAGCAGCTCTGGACATACCACCGGGGAGCTGTTTTTT.

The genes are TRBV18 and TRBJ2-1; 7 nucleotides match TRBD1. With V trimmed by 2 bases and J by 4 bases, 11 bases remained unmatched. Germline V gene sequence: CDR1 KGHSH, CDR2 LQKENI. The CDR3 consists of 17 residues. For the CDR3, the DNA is TGTGCCAGCTCACCATATCCGGGACAGAGACCATACAATGAGCAGTTCTTC. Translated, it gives CASSPYPGQRPYNEQFF.

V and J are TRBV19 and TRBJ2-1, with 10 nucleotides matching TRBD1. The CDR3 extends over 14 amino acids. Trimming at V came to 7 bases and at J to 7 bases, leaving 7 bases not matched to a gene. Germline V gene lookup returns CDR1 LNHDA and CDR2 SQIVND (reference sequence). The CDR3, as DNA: TGTGCCAGTATGGACAGGGGGGTCGGGAATGAGCAGTTCTTC. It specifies CASMDRGVGNEQFF.

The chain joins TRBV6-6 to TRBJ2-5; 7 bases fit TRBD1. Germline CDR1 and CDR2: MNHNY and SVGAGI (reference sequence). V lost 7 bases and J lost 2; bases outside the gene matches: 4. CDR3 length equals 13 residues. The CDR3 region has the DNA TGTGCCAGCACCTGGGACAGACAAGAGACCCAGTACTTC. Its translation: CASTWDRQETQYF.

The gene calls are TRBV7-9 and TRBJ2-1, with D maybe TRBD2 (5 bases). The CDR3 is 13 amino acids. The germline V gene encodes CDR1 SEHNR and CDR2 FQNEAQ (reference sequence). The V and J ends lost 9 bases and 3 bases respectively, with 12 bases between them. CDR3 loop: CARRKLDYNEQFF. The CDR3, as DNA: TGTGCCAGAAGAAAACTAGACTACAATGAGCAGTTCTTC.

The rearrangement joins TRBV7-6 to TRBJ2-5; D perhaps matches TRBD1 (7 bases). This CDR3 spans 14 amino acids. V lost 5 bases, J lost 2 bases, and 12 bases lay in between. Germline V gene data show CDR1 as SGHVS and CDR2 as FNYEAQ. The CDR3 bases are TGTGCCAGCAGCCAGGGGGGAGAGCAAGAGACCCAGTACTTC. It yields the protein CASSQGGEQETQYF.

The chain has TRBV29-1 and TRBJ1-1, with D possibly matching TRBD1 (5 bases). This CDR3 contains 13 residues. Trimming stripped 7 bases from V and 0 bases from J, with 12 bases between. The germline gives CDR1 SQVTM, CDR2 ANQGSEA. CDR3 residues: CSASTELNTEAFF. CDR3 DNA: TGCAGCGCATCGACAGAGTTGAACACTGAAGCTTTCTTT. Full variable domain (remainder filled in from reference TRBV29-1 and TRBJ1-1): SAVISQKPSRDICQRGTSLTIQCQVDSQVTMMFWYRQQPGQSLTLIATANQGSEATYESGFVIDKFPISRPNLTFSTLTVSNMSPEDSSIYLCSASTELNTEAFFGQGTRLTVV.

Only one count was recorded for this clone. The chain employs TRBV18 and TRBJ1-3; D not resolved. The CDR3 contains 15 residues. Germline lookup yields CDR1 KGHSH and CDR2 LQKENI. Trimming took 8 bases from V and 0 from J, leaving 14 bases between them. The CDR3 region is CASEANTNSGNTIYF. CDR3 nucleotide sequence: TGTGCCAGCGAGGCTAACACCAACTCTGGAAACACCATATATTTT. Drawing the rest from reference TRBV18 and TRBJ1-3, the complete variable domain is NAGVMQNPRHLVRRRGQEARLRCSPMKGHSHVYWYRQLPEEGLKFMVYLQKENIIDESGMPKERFSAEFPKEGPSILRIQQVVRGDSAAYFCASEANTNSGNTIYFGEGSWLTVV.

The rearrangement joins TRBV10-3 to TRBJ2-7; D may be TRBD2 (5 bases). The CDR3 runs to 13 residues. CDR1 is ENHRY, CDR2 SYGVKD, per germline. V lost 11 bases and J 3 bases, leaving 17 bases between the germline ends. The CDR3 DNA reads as TGTGCCCTCTCGAGGAGCGAGGGCTACGAGCAGTACTTC. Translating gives CALSRSEGYEQYF.

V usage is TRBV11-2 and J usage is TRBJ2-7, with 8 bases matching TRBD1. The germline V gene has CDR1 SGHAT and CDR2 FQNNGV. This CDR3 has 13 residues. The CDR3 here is CATATGATYEQYF. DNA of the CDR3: TGTGCAACCGCGACAGGGGCAACCTACGAGCAGTACTTC. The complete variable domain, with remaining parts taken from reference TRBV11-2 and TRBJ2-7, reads EAGVAQSPRYKIIEKRQSVAFWCNPISGHATLYWYQQILGQGPKLLIQFQNNGVVDDSQLPKDRFSAERLKGVDSTLKIQPAKLEDSAVYLCATATGATYEQYFGPGTRLTVT.

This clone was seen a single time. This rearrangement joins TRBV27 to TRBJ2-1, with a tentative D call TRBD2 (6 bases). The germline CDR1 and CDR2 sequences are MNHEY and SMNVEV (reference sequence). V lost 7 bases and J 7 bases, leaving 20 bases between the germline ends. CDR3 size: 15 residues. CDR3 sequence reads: CASKRGGASWNEQFF. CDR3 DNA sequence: TGTGCCAGCAAGAGGGGCGGGGCTAGCTGGAATGAGCAGTTCTTC.

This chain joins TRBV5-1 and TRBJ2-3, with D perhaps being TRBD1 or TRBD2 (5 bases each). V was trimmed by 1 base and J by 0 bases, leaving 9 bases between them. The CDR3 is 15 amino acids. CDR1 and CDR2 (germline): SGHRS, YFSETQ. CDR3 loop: CASSLWGGSTDTQYF. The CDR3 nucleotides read TGCGCCAGCAGCTTGTGGGGCGGGAGCACAGATACGCAGTATTTT.